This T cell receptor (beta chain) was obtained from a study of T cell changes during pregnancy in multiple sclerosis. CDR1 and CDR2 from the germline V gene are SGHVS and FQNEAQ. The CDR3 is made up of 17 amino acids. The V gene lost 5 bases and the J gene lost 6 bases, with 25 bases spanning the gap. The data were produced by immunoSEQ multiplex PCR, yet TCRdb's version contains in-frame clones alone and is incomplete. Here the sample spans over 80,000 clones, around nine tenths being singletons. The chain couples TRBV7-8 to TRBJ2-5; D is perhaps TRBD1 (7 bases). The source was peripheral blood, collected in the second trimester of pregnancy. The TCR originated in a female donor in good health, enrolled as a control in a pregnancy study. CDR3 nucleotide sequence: TGTGCCAGCAGCCCTGGGGGGATGACAGGGCGGAGAAAGACCCAGTACTTC. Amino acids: CASSPGGMTGRRKTQYF.